This T cell receptor beta chain was recovered during a study of cytomegalovirus exposure and HLA in healthy donors. Use of 60 Vbeta and 13 Jbeta primers characterized the PCR. The table came from immunoSEQ multiplex PCR; TCRdb's copy has only in-frame clones and leaves some out. The repertoire holds about 180,000 clones, with around 76% as singletons. Germline lookup yields CDR1 SGHNT and CDR2 YYREEE (reference sequence). V dropped 4 bases and J dropped 4; count of bases not matched to a gene: 4. The CDR3 has 14 amino acids. Notes on the study in general: Listed as cytomegalovirus-associated were around 160 TCR beta chains. According to an earlier analysis, most TCR beta V segments yielded productive rearrangements about 90% or about 30% of the time. TRBV6-2, TRBV6-3 and other indistinguishable V segments were excluded. A reported reduction in N-insertions relative to the approximately 640-donor mean was seen in an Asian-associated ancestry cluster in a later analysis.

This clone was counted a few times. Its antigen remains unidentified. The TCR comes from a man aged 35-49 years in good health and CMV-seronegative. Sequencing used PBMCs. The chain combines TRBV5-4 with TRBJ1-4, with TRBD1 matching over 7 bases. The CDR3 region has the DNA TGTGCCAGCAGCCTGACAGGGCTTAATGAAAAACTGTTTTTT. Protein: CASSLTGLNEKLFF.